Presented here are 27 T cell receptor beta chains from one specimen sequenced in a study of tumor-infiltrating lymphocytes in primary liver carcinoma. It was unsorted whole blood that yielded blood RNA, and germline DNA was also extracted. From 500 ng total RNA, TCR beta cDNA was generated with a primer in the constant region. A slightly modified ARM-PCR protocol with three nested multiplex PCR rounds produced these TCR beta libraries. With TRBV1-TRBV30 forward primers and a C-beta reverse primer, the first two PCR rounds were run for about 10 cycles each. TCRdb analysed the multiplex PCR reads with MiXCR anew, one entry per CDR3 protein. The table shows around 170,000 distinct CDR3 sequences, with approximately 60% occurring only once. The sequencing input was peripheral blood. All receptors derive from a man in his forties with primary liver carcinoma and hepatitis B virus infection.

About this clonotype: This could be a read error, since a much larger clone is one nucleotide away. This rearrangement joins TRBV4-1 to TRBJ1-6; TRBD1 is a possible D gene (5 bases). There are 17 residues in the CDR3. Germline V gene data show CDR1 as MGHRA and CDR2 as YSYEKL. CDR3 protein: CASTQEEGSSYNSPLHF. CDR3 nucleotide sequence: TGCGCCAGCACCCAAGAGGAGGGGAGCTCCTATAATTCACCCCTCCACTTT.

Turning to this clonotype: This CDR3 fails to terminate in the conserved phenylalanine or tryptophan, so it likely reflects a read error. The chain combines TRBV6-5 with TRBJ1-1, with 7 bases identical to TRBD1. The J segment lost 10 bases and the V segment lost 4 bases, leaving 6 bases of the junction unmatched. Germline V gives CDR1 MNHEY, CDR2 SVGAGI. The length of the CDR3 is 12 residues. This CDR3 is CASSLQGQRAFI. CDR3 nucleotides: TGTGCCAGCAGTTTACAGGGGCAACGAGCTTTCATT.

The chain carries TRBV21-1 and TRBJ2-1. TRBV21-1 is designated a pseudogene. The CDR3 covers 14 residues. The CDR3 sequence: CASSKEQRYNEQFF. CDR3 bases: TGTGCCAGCAGCAAAGAACAGAGATACAATGAGCAGTTCTTC.

The CDR3 is CASSFSGGRENEQFF. CDR3 nucleotides: TGTGCCAGCAGCTTCTCGGGAGGGAGAGAAAATGAGCAGTTCTTC. The V gene is TRBV11-3, the J gene TRBJ2-1, with 8 nucleotides matching TRBD2. Germline loops: CDR1 SGHNT, CDR2 YENEEA. J lost 7 bases, V lost 3 bases, and 8 bases had no gene match. This CDR3 has 15 residues. Full variable domain (rest looked up from reference TRBV11-3 and TRBJ2-1): EAGVVQSPRYKIIEKKQPVAFWCNPISGHNTLYWYLQNLGQGPELLIRYENEEAVDDSQLPKDRFSAERLKGVDSTLKIQPAELGDSAVYLCASSFSGGRENEQFFGPGTRLTVL.

The CDR3 region is CASSLTGINEQFF. CDR3 in DNA: TGTGCCAGCAGCCTAACAGGGATCAATGAGCAGTTCTTC. The chain couples TRBV12-3 or TRBV12-4 to TRBJ2-1; TRBD1 is a possible D gene (6 bases). The CDR3 covers 13 residues. The germline V and J ends were trimmed by 6 bases and 6 bases, with 12 bases remaining between them.

This clonotype occurred many times. This chain joins TRBV4-1 and TRBJ1-2; D is uncertain. Trimming cost V 2 bases and J 4 bases, with 11 bases left between them. Germline values: CDR1 MGHRA, CDR2 YSYEKL. The CDR3 length is 14 residues. This CDR3 reads CASSQPKRSYGYTF. CDR3 in DNA: TGCGCCAGCAGCCAACCTAAGCGAAGCTATGGCTACACCTTC.

This clonotype appeared many times. V gene TRBV11-2 combines with J gene TRBJ2-1; the match to TRBD2 covers 9 bases. Trimming removed 1 base from V and 10 bases from J; junction bases left unmatched: 8. This CDR3 has 15 amino acids. Germline assignment: CDR1 SGHAT and CDR2 FQNNGV. The DNA for the CDR3 is TGTGCCAGCAGCTTAGGGGCGGGAGGGCCTCGGGAGCAGTTCTTC. Translated: CASSLGAGGPREQFF.

The chain combines TRBV4-2 with TRBJ2-1, with 9 positions matching TRBD1. Per the germline V gene, CDR1 is LGHNA and CDR2 is YNFKEQ. The J segment lost 3 bases and the V segment lost 0 bases, leaving 3 bases of the junction unmatched. The CDR3 spans 16 residues. The CDR3 protein is CASSQDLTGGYNEQFF. The CDR3 DNA follows: TGTGCCAGCAGCCAAGATTTGACAGGGGGCTACAATGAGCAGTTCTTC.

In the case of this clonotype: Because it lacks the conserved phenylalanine or tryptophan at the end, this CDR3 is likely a read error. V gene TRBV4-1 combines with J gene TRBJ1-1; no firm D call. The CDR3 is made up of 15 amino acids. CDR1 MGHRA and CDR2 YSYEKL come from the germline V gene. Trimming stripped 0 bases from V and 6 bases from J, with 14 bases between. The CDR3 region is CASSQDWAAIPEAFL. The DNA for the CDR3 is TGCGCCAGCAGCCAAGATTGGGCAGCTATACCTGAAGCTTTCTTA.

The CDR3 here is CGGTRDGNEQFF. DNA of the CDR3: TGCGGCGGGACACGGGACGGCAATGAGCAGTTCTTC. This rearrangement joins TRBV29-1 to TRBJ2-1, with D possibly being TRBD1 or TRBD2 (6 bases each). The V gene's germline CDR1 is SQVTM and CDR2 ANQGSEA. CDR3 length: 12 amino acids.

The V and J genes are TRBV10-3 and TRBJ2-2; 9 bases are a match to TRBD2. There are 16 residues in the CDR3. Germline loops: CDR1 ENHRY, CDR2 SYGVKD. Trimming took 1 base from V and 1 from J; bases not matched to a gene: 1. CDR3 nucleotide sequence: TGTGCCATCAGTGAGTTGACTAGCGGGAACACCGGGGAGCTGTTTTTT. This gives the protein CAISELTSGNTGELFF.

This clonotype was seen a handful of times. The chain is built from TRBV12-3 or TRBV12-4 and TRBJ2-7, with 8 positions matching TRBD1. The J segment lost 6 bases and the V segment lost 7 bases, leaving 5 bases of the junction unmatched. The CDR3 is 12 residues long. The chain's CDR3 is CASNIQGGEQYF. The CDR3 nucleotides are TGTGCCAGCAACATACAGGGGGGCGAGCAGTACTTC.

This clonotype was found once. Just one base apart from a much larger clone, this may be a read error. This rearrangement joins TRBV11-2 to TRBJ1-1; D gene uncertain. The germline gives CDR1 SGHAT, CDR2 FQNNGV. Deletions cut 5 bases from V and 1 base from J, with 14 bases between. The CDR3 length is 15 residues. CDR3: CASSTVAGENTEAFF. The CDR3 nucleotides are TGTGCCAGCAGCACCGTCGCAGGCGAGAACACTGAAGCTTTCTTT.

The rearrangement joins TRBV6-6 to TRBJ2-7; D perhaps matches TRBD2 (7 bases). Trimming shortened V by 5 bases and J by 7 bases, and 18 bases separated the two germline ends. The CDR3 totals 14 residues. CDR1 and CDR2 from the germline V gene are MNHNY and SVGAGI (reference sequence). The CDR3, as DNA: TGTGCCAGCAGTCCCGTCAGGGGCGGGAGAGAGCAGTACTTC. This gives the protein CASSPVRGGREQYF.

As concerns this clonotype: One base away lies a much larger clone, so this may be a sequencing read error. The chain links TRBV4-1 to TRBJ2-3; tentative D call: TRBD1 (5 bases). The germline V gene encodes CDR1 MGHRA and CDR2 YSYEKL. Trimming pared 4 bases from V and 4 bases from J, leaving 21 bases between. This CDR3 region has 17 residues. The chain's CDR3 is CASSLEYRRGGADTQYF. CDR3 nucleotides: TGCGCCAGCAGCCTAGAATACAGGCGAGGTGGGGCAGATACGCAGTATTTT.

This clonotype was counted at least ten times. The chain couples TRBV29-1 to TRBJ2-7; a weak D match, TRBD2 (5 bases). The V end lost 6 bases, the J end lost 1 base, and 16 bases lay between the germline ends. The length of the CDR3 is 14 residues. Germline CDR1 and CDR2: SQVTM and ANQGSEA. The CDR3 loop is CSVSRDSASYEQYF. Here the CDR3 DNA reads TGCAGCGTCTCCCGGGATTCTGCGTCCTACGAGCAGTACTTC.

This clonotype was counted only a few times. V and J are TRBV6-5 and TRBJ1-1, with a tentative D call TRBD1 (6 bases). This CDR3 comprises 14 residues. The V end lost 0 bases, the J end lost 5 bases, and 10 bases lay between the germline ends. Looked up from germline, CDR1 is MNHEY and CDR2 is SVGAGI. The CDR3 sequence is CASSYSGGRTEAFF. CDR3 sequence (DNA): TGTGCCAGCAGTTACTCAGGGGGGAGGACTGAAGCTTTCTTT.

J is TRBJ1-2 and V is TRBV5-1; TRBD1 agrees at 7 bases. The V segment lost 6 bases and the J segment 1 base; nucleotides outside the gene matches: 3. Germline CDR1 is SGHRS and CDR2 is YFSETQ. CDR3 length: 13 residues. The chain's CDR3 is CASNQGDNYGYTF. The CDR3 nucleotides are TGCGCCAGCAACCAGGGGGATAACTATGGCTACACCTTC.

This clonotype was recorded many times. This chain uses TRBV11-3 with TRBJ2-5, with D unresolved. CDR3 length: 13 amino acids. Trimming left V 5 bases short and J 5 bases short, with 12 bases between. Per the germline V gene, CDR1 is SGHNT and CDR2 is YENEEA. The CDR3 spells CASSPGSSETQYF. Here the CDR3 DNA reads TGTGCCAGCAGCCCTGGCAGTTCGGAGACCCAGTACTTC.

This clonotype was picked up many times. The rearrangement links TRBV6-2 or TRBV6-3 to TRBJ2-7; 9 bases line up with TRBD2. Germline V gives CDR1 MNHEY, CDR2 SVGEGT. V lost 7 bases, J lost 4 bases, and 5 bases stayed unmatched. The length of the CDR3 is 13 residues. The CDR3 sequence is CASNLAGEYEQYF. The CDR3 nucleotides are TGTGCCAGCAACTTAGCGGGAGAGTACGAGCAGTACTTC.

The rearrangement joins TRBV4-1 to TRBJ2-7, with 7 bases aligning to TRBD1. Germline V gene sequence: CDR1 MGHRA, CDR2 YSYEKL. The CDR3 contains 13 residues. V lost 5 bases to trimming and J lost 3 bases; unmatched junction nucleotides: 4. The CDR3 spells CASSSRQGYEQYF. CDR3 bases: TGCGCCAGCAGCTCCAGACAGGGCTACGAGCAGTACTTC.

This rearrangement joins TRBV29-1 to TRBJ2-3; possibly TRBD1 or TRBD2 for D (5 bases each). Looked up from germline, CDR1 is SQVTM and CDR2 is ANQGSEA. The CDR3 sequence is 13 residues long. V lost 5 bases and J 1 base, leaving 10 bases between the germline ends. The chain's CDR3 is CSVRDRRTDTQYF. CDR3 nucleotide sequence: TGCAGCGTTCGGGACCGGCGCACAGATACGCAGTATTTT.

This chain connects TRBV10-1 to TRBJ2-3; no reliable D call. The germline CDR1 and CDR2 sequences are WNHNN and SYGVQD (reference sequence). Trimming left V 2 bases short and J 3 bases short, with 9 bases between. The CDR3 is made up of 14 amino acids. The chain's CDR3 is CASSEGSGTDTQYF. CDR3 coding DNA: TGCGCCAGCAGTGAGGGGTCTGGGACAGATACGCAGTATTTT.

With respect to this clonotype: A much bigger clone sits one base away, suggesting this may be a read error. The chain carries TRBV11-3 and TRBJ2-2, with 12 bases matching TRBD2. CDR1 and CDR2 (germline): SGHNT, YENEEA. J lost 3 bases, V lost 3 bases, and 5 bases had no gene match. This CDR3 contains 17 residues. The CDR3 loop is CASSFGTSGWYTGELFF. CDR3 in DNA: TGTGCCAGCAGCTTTGGGACTAGCGGGTGGTACACCGGGGAGCTGTTTTTT.

The J gene is TRBJ1-2, the V gene TRBV7-9, with D possibly TRBD1 on 6 matching bases. The CDR3 is made up of 15 amino acids. V shed 5 bases and J shed 4 bases, with 17 bases lying between them. Germline CDR1 is SEHNR and CDR2 is FQNEAQ (reference sequence). The CDR3 sequence is CASSGSTTGFYGYTF. CDR3 bases: TGTGCCAGCAGCGGAAGCACGACAGGATTCTATGGCTACACCTTC.

This chain links TRBV28 with TRBJ2-1; 9 positions agree with TRBD2. Trimming at V came to 5 bases and at J to 9 bases, leaving 14 bases not matched to a gene. The CDR3 covers 16 residues. Per the germline V gene, CDR1 is MDHEN and CDR2 is SYDVKM. The CDR3 DNA reads TGTGCCAGCAGTGCCGGGACTAGCTGGGCGCCCGCTGAGCAGTTCTTC. Protein: CASSAGTSWAPAEQFF. Looking up the rest from reference TRBV28 and TRBJ2-1 gives the full variable domain: DVKVTQSSRYLVKRTGEKVFLECVQDMDHENMFWYRQDPGLGLRLIYFSYDVKMKEKGDIPEGYSVSREKKERFSLILESASTNQTSMYLCASSAGTSWAPAEQFFGPGTRLTVL.

The chain recombines TRBV13 with TRBJ1-4; unclear D gene. Germline-derived CDR1 and CDR2 are PRHDT and FYEKMQ (reference sequence). V dropped 5 bases and J dropped 7 bases, with 14 bases sitting between them. This CDR3 comprises 14 residues. The CDR3 bases are TGTGCCAGCAGCCCACGTGAGCTGGGTGAAAAACTGTTTTTT. Translation gives CASSPRELGEKLFF.